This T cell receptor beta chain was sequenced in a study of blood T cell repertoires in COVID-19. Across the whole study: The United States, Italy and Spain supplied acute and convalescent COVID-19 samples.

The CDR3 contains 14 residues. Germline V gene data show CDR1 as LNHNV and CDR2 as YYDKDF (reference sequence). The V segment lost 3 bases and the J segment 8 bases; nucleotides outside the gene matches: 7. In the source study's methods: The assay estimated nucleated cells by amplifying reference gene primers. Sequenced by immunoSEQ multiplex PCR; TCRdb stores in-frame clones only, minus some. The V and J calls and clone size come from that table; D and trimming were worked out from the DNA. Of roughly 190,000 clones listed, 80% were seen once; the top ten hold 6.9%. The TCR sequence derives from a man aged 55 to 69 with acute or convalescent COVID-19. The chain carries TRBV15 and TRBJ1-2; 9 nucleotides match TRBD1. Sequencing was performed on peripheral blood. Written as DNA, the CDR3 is TGTGCCACCAGCAGGGACAGGGGTATTGGAGGCTACACCTTC. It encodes CATSRDRGIGGYTF.